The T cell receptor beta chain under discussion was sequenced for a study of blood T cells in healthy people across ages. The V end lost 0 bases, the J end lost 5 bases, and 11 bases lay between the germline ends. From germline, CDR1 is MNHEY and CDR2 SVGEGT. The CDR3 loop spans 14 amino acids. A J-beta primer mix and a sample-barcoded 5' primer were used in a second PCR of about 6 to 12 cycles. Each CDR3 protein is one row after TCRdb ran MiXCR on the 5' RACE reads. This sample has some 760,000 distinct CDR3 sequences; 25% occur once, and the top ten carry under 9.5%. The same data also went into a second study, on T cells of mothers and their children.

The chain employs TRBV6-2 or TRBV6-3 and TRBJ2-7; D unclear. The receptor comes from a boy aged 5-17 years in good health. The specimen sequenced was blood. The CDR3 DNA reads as TGTGCCAGCAGTTACTCGAAGGTTAATCACGAGCAGTACTTC. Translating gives CASSYSKVNHEQYF.